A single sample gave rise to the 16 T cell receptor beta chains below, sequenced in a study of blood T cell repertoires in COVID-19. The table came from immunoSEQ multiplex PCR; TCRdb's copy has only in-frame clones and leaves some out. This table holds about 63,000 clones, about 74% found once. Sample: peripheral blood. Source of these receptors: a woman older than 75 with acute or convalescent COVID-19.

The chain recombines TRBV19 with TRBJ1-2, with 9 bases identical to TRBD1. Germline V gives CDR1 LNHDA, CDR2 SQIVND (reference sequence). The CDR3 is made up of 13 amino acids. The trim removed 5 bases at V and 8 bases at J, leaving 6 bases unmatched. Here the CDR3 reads CASSLQGAVGYTF. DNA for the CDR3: TGTGCCAGTAGTTTACAGGGGGCAGTGGGCTACACCTTC.

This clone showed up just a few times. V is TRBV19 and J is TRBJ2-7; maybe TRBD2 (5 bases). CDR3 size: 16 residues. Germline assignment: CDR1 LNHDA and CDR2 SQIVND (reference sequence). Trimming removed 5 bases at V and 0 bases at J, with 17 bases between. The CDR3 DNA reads TGTGCCAGTAGTTCCAAGGGCTCTGGGAGCTCCTACGAGCAGTACTTC. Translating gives CASSSKGSGSSYEQYF.

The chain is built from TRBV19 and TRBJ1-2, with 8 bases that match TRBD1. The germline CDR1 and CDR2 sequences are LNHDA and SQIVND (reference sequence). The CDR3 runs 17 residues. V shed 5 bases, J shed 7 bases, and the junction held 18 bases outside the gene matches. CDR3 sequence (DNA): TGTGCCAGTAGTCCACTTACCTTTTTAACAGGGGGAGGTGGCTACACCTTC. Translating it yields CASSPLTFLTGGGGYTF.

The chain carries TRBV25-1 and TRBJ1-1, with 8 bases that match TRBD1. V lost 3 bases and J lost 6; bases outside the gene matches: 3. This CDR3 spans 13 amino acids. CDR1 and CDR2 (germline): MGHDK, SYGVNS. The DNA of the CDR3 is TGTGCCAGCAGTGATTTACAGGGGGCTGAAGCTTTCTTT. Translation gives CASSDLQGAEAFF.

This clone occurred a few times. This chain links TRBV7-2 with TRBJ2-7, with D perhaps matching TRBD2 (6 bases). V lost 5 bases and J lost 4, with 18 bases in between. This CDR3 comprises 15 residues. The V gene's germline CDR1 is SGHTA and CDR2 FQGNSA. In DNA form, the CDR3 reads TGTGCCAGCAGCGAATGGGGCGGGGTAGAGTACGAGCAGTACTTC. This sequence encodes CASSEWGGVEYEQYF.

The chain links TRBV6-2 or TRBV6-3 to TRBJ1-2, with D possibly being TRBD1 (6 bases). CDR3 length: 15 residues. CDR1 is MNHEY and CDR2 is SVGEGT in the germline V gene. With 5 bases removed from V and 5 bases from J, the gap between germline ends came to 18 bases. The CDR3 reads CASSPDSARGYGYTF. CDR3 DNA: TGTGCCAGCAGTCCCGACAGTGCGAGGGGGTATGGCTACACCTTC.

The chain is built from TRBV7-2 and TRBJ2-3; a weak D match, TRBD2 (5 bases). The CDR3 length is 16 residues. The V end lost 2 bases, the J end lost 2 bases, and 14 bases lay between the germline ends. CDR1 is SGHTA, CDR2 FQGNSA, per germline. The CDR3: CASSLHHAGITDTQYF. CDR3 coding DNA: TGTGCCAGCAGCTTACACCATGCCGGGATCACAGATACGCAGTATTTT.

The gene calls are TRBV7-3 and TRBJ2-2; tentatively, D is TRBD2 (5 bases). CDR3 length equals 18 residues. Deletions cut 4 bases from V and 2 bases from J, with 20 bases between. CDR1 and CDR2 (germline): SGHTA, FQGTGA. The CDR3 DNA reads TGTGCCAGCAGCTCTCATCCTGGGAGTCTTCATAACACCGGGGAGCTGTTTTTT. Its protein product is CASSSHPGSLHNTGELFF.

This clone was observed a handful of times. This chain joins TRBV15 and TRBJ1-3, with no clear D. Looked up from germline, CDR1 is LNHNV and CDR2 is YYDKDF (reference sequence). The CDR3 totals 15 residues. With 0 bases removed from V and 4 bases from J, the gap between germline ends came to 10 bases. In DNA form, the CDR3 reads TGTGCCACCAGCAGAGATTTTGGCAGGGGAAACACCATATATTTT. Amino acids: CATSRDFGRGNTIYF.

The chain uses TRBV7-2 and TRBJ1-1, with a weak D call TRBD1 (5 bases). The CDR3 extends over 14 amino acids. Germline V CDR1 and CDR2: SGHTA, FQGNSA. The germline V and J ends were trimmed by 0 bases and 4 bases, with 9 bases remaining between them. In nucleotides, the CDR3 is TGTGCCAGCAGCTTAGCAGGGGAGGGCACTGAAGCTTTCTTT. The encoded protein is CASSLAGEGTEAFF.

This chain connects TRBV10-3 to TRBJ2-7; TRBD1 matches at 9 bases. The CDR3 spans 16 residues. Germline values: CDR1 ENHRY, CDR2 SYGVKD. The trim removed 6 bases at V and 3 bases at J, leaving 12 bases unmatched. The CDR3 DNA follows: TGTGCCATCAGGGGGGACGGGACAGGGAACGACTACGAGCAGTACTTC. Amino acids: CAIRGDGTGNDYEQYF.

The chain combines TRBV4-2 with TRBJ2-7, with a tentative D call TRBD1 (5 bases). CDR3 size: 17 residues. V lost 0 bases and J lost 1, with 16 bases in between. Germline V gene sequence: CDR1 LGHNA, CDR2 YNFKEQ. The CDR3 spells CASSQDPGRVGSYEQYF. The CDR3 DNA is TGTGCCAGCAGCCAAGATCCGGGCAGGGTGGGGTCCTACGAGCAGTACTTC.

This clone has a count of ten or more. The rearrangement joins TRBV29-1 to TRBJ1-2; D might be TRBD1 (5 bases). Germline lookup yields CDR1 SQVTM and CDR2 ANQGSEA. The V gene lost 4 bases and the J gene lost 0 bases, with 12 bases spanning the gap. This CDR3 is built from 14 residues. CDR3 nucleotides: TGCAGCGTTGTCACAGGCAGTGCTAACTATGGCTACACCTTC. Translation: CSVVTGSANYGYTF.

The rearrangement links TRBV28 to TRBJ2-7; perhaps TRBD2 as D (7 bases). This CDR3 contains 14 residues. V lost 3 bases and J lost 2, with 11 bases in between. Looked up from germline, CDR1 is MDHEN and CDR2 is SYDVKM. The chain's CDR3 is CASSFQGTTYEQYF. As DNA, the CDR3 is TGTGCCAGCAGTTTCCAGGGGACTACCTACGAGCAGTACTTC.

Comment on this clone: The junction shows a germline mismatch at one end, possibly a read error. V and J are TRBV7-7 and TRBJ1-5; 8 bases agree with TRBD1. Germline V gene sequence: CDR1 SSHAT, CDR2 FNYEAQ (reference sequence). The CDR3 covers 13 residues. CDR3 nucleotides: TGTGCTAGCAGCTTAGACAGGGGTCAGCCCCAGCATTTT. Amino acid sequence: CASSLDRGQPQHF.

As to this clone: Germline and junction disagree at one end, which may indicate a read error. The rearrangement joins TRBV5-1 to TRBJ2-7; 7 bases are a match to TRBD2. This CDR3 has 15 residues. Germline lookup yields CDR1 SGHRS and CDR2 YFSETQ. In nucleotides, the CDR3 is TGCGCCAGCAGCTTGGCTCCGGGAGGCTCCGACGAGCAGTACTTC. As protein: CASSLAPGGSDEQYF.